This T cell receptor beta chain was sequenced in a study of blood T cell repertoires in COVID-19 (dated by TCRdb to the early 2020s). About the investigation overall: Collaborator samples came from the United States, Italy and Spain and covered acute and convalescent phases of COVID-19. The material from the prospective study consisted of cDNA or gDNA derived from T cells, B-cell-depleted T cells, or PBMCs. Subjects who had been exposed to COVID-19, were actively infected with it, or had recovered from it provided the deeply sampled blood TCRbeta repertoires that made up the dataset. A freely available public database, intended as a resource for researchers studying the immune response to SARS-CoV-2, is where the repertoires were released. Samples were obtained from the ongoing ImmuneRACE study (first 160 participants) and from roughly 1,300 subjects provided by 6 global collaborators. Sample metadata almost always included a de-identified subject ID, COVID-19 status, age in years and sex. Where HLA class I and class II types were available, the types were taken from metadata supplied by the sample provider, not from assay-based typing.

This clone was seen a handful of times. No antigen is known for it. The input lacks base qualities; no much larger clone sits a single base away. Findings and caveats that apply to the study as a whole: The quantity of clinical and demographic metadata differed by source and by participant and was supplied without curation.

TCRbeta CDR3 regions were amplified from genomic DNA using the immunoSEQ Assay, a bias-controlled multiplex PCR. Under the source paper's analysis protocol: The number of nucleated cells in each sample was estimated by amplification of reference gene primers within the assay. Sequence reads were collapsed and filtered to measure the absolute abundance of every unique TCRbeta CDR3 rearrangement. For each sample, productive Simpson clonality was calculated as the square root of Simpson's diversity index across productive rearrangements. The immuneACCESS repertoire file appears here via TCRdb, limited to in-frame rearrangements. These files lack a portion of the clones; in checked studies, under half of the deficit traces to unresolved V genes, and the cause of the others is not known. Clone size and V and J calls were adopted from that table, with D and trimming inferred from the DNA. This sample lists about 89,000 clones; 87% were detected once. The ten largest clones represent around 16% of the sample.

The CDR3, cysteine through phenylalanine, is 15 amino acids long. Only CDR3 DNA is held: 45 bases, read in frame from base 1. Compared with germline, V lacks 4 bases and J lacks 6 bases; bases without a gene match: 7. Taken from the germline V gene, the CDR1 and CDR2 loops are MDHEN and SYDVKM. Collaborating institutions collected whole blood in K2EDTA tubes following their own protocols. For TCRbeta analysis, collaborator samples were shipped as frozen whole blood, as isolated PBMCs, or as DNA extracted from either sample type. Sequencing used peripheral blood. Recombination linked TRBV28 to TRBJ1-1; TRBD1 aligns with 11 central bases. The sequence derives from a male donor with acute or convalescent COVID-19. The CDR3 reads CASSSRTGGIPEAFF. The DNA sequence is TGTGCCAGCAGTTCACGGACAGGGGGCATACCTGAAGCTTTCTTT.